Sequencing of this TCR beta chain was carried out in a study of T cell repertoires in cytomegalovirus infection. V lost 4 bases and J lost 6; bases outside the gene matches: 7. Germline V lookup: CDR1 SGHVS, CDR2 FQNEAQ. The CDR3 runs to 14 residues. TCRdb ran MiXCR on the reads and lists one entry per CDR3 protein. The data show 200,000 to 250,000 distinct CDR3 sequences, 22% seen once. This clonotype was seen many times. The sample consisted of CD8+ T cells from PBMCs. The V gene is TRBV7-8, the J gene TRBJ1-2; 8 bases align to TRBD1. The origin of this receptor is a human donor in good health (CMV status not recorded). Some clones in this sample may be carry-over from other donors' samples. The CDR3 spells CASSSRQGWHGYTF. CDR3 coding DNA: TGTGCCAGCAGCTCTAGACAGGGGTGGCATGGCTACACCTTC.